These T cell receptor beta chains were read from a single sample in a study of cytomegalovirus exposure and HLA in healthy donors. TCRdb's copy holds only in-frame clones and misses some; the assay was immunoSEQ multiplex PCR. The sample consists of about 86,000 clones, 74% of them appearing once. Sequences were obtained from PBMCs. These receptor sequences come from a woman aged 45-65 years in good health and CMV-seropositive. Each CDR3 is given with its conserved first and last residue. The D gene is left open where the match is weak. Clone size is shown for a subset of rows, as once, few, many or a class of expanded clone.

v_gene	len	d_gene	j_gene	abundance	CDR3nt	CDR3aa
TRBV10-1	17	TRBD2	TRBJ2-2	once	TGCGCCAGCAGTGAGGGGGGACTAGCGGGGAACACCGGGGAGCTGTTTTTT	CASSEGGLAGNTGELFF
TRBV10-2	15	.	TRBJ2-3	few	TGCGCCAGCAGTGAAGACGGGTTTAGCACAGATACGCAGTATTTT	CASSEDGFSTDTQYF
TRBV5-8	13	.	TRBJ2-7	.	TGTGCCAGCAGCTTGGGGCGGGCCTACGAGCAGTACTTC	CASSLGRAYEQYF
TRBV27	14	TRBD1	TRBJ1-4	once	TGTGCCAGCAGTTTGACAGGGGGTGGTGAAAAACTGTTTTTT	CASSLTGGGEKLFF
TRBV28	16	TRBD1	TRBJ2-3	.	TGTGCCAGCAGCATCTCCCTCCAGGGGGCCGTAGATACGCAGTATTTT	CASSISLQGAVDTQYF
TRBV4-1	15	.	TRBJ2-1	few	TGCGCCAGCAGCCAAGAACCGGGAGTGCGCAATGAGCAGTTCTTC	CASSQEPGVRNEQFF
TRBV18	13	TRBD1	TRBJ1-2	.	TGTGCCAGCTCACCGGGGACAGGGTATGGCTACACCTTC	CASSPGTGYGYTF
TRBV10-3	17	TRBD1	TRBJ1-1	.	TGTGCCATCAGTGAGTCGCAACAGGGGGCACAGGTATCTGAAGCTTTCTTT	CAISESQQGAQVSEAFF
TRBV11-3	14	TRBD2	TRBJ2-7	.	TGTGCCAGCAGCCCTCCCAGGGAGGGGTACGAGCAGTACTTC	CASSPPREGYEQYF
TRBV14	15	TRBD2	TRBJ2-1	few	TGTGCCAGCAGCCAAGGACTAGCGGGAGTAAGTGAGCAGTTCTTC	CASSQGLAGVSEQFF
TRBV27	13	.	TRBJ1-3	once	TGTGCCAGCAGTTATTTGGGGGCCAACACCATATATTTT	CASSYLGANTIYF
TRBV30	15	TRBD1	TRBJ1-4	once	TGTGCCTGGAGTGTTTCGGGACAGGGGGGAGAAAAACTGTTTTTT	CAWSVSGQGGEKLFF
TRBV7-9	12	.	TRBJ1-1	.	TGTGCCAGCAGCTCACTAAGGACTGAAGCTTTCTTT	CASSSLRTEAFF
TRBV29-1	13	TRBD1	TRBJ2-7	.	TGCAGCGTACTGCACAGGGGGTCCTACGAGCAGTACTTC	CSVLHRGSYEQYF
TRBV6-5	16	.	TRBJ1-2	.	TGTGCCAGCAGTTACTCGATGGTGGGGACAAACTATGGCTACACCTTC	CASSYSMVGTNYGYTF
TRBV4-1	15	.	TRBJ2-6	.	TGCGCCAGCAGCCAAGAGGGGGGGCCACTGAACGTCCTGACTTTC	CASSQEGGPLNVLTF
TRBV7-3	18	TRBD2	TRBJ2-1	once	TGTGCCAGCAGCTTAGCGGGGCATGGTAGCGGGAGGTTTAATGAGCAGTTCTTC	CASSLAGHGSGRFNEQFF
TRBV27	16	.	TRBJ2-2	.	TGTGCCAGCAGTGGTTTCTCGGGGTTCAACACCGGGGAGCTGTTTTTT	CASSGFSGFNTGELFF
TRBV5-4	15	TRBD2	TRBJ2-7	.	TGTGCCAGCAGCACACTAGCGGGAGGGCCAGACGAGCAGTACTTC	CASSTLAGGPDEQYF
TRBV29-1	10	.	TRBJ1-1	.	TGCAGCGTTCCGCGCACTGAAGCTTTCTTT	CSVPRTEAFF
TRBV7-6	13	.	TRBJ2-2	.	TGTGCCAGCAGCTTAGGAGTAGCGGGGGAGCTGTTTTTT	CASSLGVAGELFF
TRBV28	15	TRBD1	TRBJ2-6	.	TGTGCCAGCACCAGGACAGGGTCTGGGGCCAACGTCCTGACTTTC	CASTRTGSGANVLTF
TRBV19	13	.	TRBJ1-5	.	TGTGCCAGTACGTGGGCAGACAATCAGCCCCAGCATTTT	CASTWADNQPQHF
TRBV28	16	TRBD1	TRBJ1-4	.	TGTGCCAGCACTTTAGGGGTTAGGACAGGGGTTGAAAAACTGTTTTTT	CASTLGVRTGVEKLFF
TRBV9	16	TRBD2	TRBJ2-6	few	TGTGCCAGCAGCCCCCCGGGAGGCTCTGGGGCCAACGTCCTGACTTTC	CASSPPGGSGANVLTF
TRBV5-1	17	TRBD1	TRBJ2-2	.	TGCGCCAGCAGCTTTGCCCGGACAGGGGGGAACACCGGGGAGCTGTTTTTT	CASSFARTGGNTGELFF
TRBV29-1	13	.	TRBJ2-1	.	TGCAGCGTTGGCAACAGAACTAGCTCCGAGCAGTTCTTC	CSVGNRTSSEQFF